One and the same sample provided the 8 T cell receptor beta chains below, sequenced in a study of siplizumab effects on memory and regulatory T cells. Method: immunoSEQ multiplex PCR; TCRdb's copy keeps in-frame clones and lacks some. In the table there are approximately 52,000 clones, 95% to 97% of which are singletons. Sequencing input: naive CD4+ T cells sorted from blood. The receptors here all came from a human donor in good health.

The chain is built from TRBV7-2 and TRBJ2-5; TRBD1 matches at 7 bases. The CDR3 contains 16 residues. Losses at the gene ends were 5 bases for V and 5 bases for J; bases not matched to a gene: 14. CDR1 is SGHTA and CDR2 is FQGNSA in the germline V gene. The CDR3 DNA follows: TGTGCCAGCAGCCCCGGGACAGACACCCTAGGGGAGACCCAGTACTTC. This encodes CASSPGTDTLGETQYF. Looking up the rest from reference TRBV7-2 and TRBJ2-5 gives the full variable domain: GAGVSQSPSNKVTEKGKDVELRCDPISGHTALYWYRQSLGQGLEFLIYFQGNSAPDKSGLPSDRFSAERTGGSVSTLTIQRTQQEDSAVYLCASSPGTDTLGETQYFGPGTRLLVL.

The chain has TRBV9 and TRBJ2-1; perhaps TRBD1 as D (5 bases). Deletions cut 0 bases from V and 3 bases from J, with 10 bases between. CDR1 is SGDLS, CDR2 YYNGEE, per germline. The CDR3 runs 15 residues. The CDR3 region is CASSVGDRLYNEQFF. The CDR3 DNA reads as TGTGCCAGCAGCGTAGGAGACAGACTCTACAATGAGCAGTTCTTC.

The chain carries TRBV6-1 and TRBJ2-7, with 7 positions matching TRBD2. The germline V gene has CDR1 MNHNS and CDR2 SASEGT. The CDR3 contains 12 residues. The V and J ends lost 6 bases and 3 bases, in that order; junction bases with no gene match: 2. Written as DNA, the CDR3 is TGTGCCAGCAGAACTAGCGTCTACGAGCAGTACTTC. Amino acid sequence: CASRTSVYEQYF.

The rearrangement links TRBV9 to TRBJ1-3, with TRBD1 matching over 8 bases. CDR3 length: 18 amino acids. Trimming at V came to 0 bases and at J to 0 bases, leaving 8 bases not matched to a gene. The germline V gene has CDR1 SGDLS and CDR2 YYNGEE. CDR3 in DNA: TGTGCCAGCAGCGTAGTAGCAGCAGGGGGCCGCTCTGGAAACACCATATATTTT. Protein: CASSVVAAGGRSGNTIYF.

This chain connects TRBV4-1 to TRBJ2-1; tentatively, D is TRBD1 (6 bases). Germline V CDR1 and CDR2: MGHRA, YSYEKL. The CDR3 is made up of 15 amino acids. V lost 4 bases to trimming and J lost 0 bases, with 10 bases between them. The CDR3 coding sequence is TGCGCCAGCAGCCTAGACAGGAGCTCCTACAATGAGCAGTTCTTC. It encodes CASSLDRSSYNEQFF.

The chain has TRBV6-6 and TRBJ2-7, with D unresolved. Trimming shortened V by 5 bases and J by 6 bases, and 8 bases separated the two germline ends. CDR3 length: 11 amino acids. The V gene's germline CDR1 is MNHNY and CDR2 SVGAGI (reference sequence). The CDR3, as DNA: TGTGCCAGCAGTACCGCCCGCGAGCAGTACTTC. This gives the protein CASSTAREQYF.

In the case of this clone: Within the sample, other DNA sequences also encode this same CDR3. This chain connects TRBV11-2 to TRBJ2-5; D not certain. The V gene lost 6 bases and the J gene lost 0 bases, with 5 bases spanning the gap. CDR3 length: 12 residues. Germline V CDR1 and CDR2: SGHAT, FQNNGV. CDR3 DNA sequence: TGTGCCAGCAGTCTGTACCAAGAGACCCAGTACTTC. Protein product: CASSLYQETQYF.

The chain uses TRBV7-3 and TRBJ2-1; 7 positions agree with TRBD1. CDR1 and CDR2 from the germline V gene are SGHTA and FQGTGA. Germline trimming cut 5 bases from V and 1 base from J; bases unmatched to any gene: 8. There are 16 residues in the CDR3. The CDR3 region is CASSLSRDRSYNEQFF. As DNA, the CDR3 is TGTGCCAGCAGCCTTTCTAGGGACAGATCCTACAATGAGCAGTTCTTC.